These 15 T cell receptor beta chains came from one sample sequenced in a study of long-term antiretroviral therapy in people with HIV. The assay, immunoSEQ v3.0, was run at survey level. Here immunoSEQ multiplex PCR was the method, and the copy in TCRdb shows in-frame clones only, minus some. The sample consists of more than 35,000 clones, roughly 96% of them appearing once. The sample consisted of unsorted PBMCs, taken 3.7 years after starting antiretroviral therapy. The receptors were gathered from a woman aged 50 to 60 with HIV.

The J gene is TRBJ2-3, the V gene TRBV6-5; 8 bases line up with TRBD1. Germline V gene data show CDR1 as MNHEY and CDR2 as SVGAGI. The CDR3 extends over 15 amino acids. V shed 6 bases, J shed 2 bases, and the junction held 7 bases outside the gene matches. This CDR3 is CASRRQGISTDTQYF. The CDR3, as DNA: TGTGCCAGCAGAAGACAGGGGATATCCACAGATACGCAGTATTTT.

The V call is TRBV19, the J call TRBJ1-4, with D perhaps TRBD1 (5 bases). V lost 6 bases and J lost 2, with 10 bases in between. CDR1 is LNHDA and CDR2 is SQIVND in the germline V gene (reference sequence). This CDR3 has 14 amino acids. The CDR3 DNA reads as TGTGCCAGTAGGAAAAGGGGCACTAATGAAAAACTGTTTTTT. It specifies CASRKRGTNEKLFF.

The CDR3 DNA follows: TGTGCCAGCGGGGACAGGGAACACCCTAATTCACCCCTCCACTTT. Translated: CASGDREHPNSPLHF. The chain employs TRBV2 and TRBJ1-6; TRBD1 matches 9 bases. V lost 8 bases, J lost 6 bases, and 8 bases stayed unmatched. The CDR3 has 15 residues. CDR1 SNHLY and CDR2 FYNNEI come from the germline V gene.

The rearrangement links TRBV7-2 to TRBJ1-6, with 7 bases matching TRBD1. CDR1 and CDR2 (germline): SGHTA, FQGNSA. The CDR3 runs to 15 residues. Losses at the gene ends were 5 bases for V and 9 bases for J; bases not matched to a gene: 10. CDR3 protein: CASSPTTGIGSPLHF. Written as DNA, the CDR3 is TGTGCCAGCAGCCCTACGACAGGGATAGGTTCACCCCTCCACTTT. Full variable domain (missing parts from reference TRBV7-2 and TRBJ1-6): GAGVSQSPSNKVTEKGKDVELRCDPISGHTALYWYRQSLGQGLEFLIYFQGNSAPDKSGLPSDRFSAERTGGSVSTLTIQRTQQEDSAVYLCASSPTTGIGSPLHFGNGTRLTVT.

The count of this clone is one. The chain is built from TRBV5-4 and TRBJ2-1; TRBD2 matches 9 bases. Germline lookup yields CDR1 SGHNT and CDR2 YYREEE (reference sequence). This CDR3 comprises 15 residues. The V and J ends lost 5 bases and 1 base, in that order; junction bases with no gene match: 4. CDR3 coding DNA: TGTGCCAGCAGACCTACTAGCGGGTCCTACAATGAGCAGTTCTTC. It specifies CASRPTSGSYNEQFF.

Concerning this clone: The junction shows a germline mismatch at one end, possibly a read error. The chain links TRBV14 to TRBJ2-7; TRBD2 matches at 7 bases. The CDR3 has 15 residues. CDR1 SGHDN and CDR2 FVKESK come from the germline V gene. CDR3 bases: TGTGCCAGCAGTCGGTTCGGGGGGATCTCCTATGAGCAGTACTTC. The encoded protein is CASSRFGGISYEQYF.

The gene calls are TRBV4-3 and TRBJ2-1; 11 nucleotides agree with TRBD2. Per germline, CDR1 LGHNA and CDR2 YSLEER. The trim removed 0 bases at V and 7 bases at J, leaving 5 bases unmatched. This CDR3 spans 16 amino acids. CDR3 DNA sequence: TGCGCCAGCAGCCAAGAGCTGGCTAGCGGGGGGAATGAGCAGTTCTTC. The encoded protein is CASSQELASGGNEQFF.

This sequence joins TRBV18 and TRBJ2-7, with D perhaps being TRBD1 or TRBD2 (6 bases each). The CDR3 is 16 amino acids. Germline V CDR1 and CDR2: KGHSH, LQKENI. Trimming removed 1 base at V and 3 bases at J, with 16 bases between. The CDR3, as DNA: TGTGCCAGCTCACCACTAGGGACGGGGGCCAACTACGAGCAGTACTTC. Amino acids: CASSPLGTGANYEQYF.

The chain employs TRBV2 and TRBJ1-2, with D perhaps matching TRBD1 (6 bases). Germline values: CDR1 SNHLY, CDR2 FYNNEI. Trimming took 4 bases from V and 4 from J, leaving 13 bases between them. The CDR3 consists of 14 residues. CDR3 residues: CASSVSGAPYGYTF. The CDR3 DNA reads TGTGCCAGCAGTGTTTCAGGGGCTCCCTATGGCTACACCTTC.

V usage is TRBV5-1 and J usage is TRBJ1-1; TRBD1 is a possible D gene (5 bases). This CDR3 has 15 residues. Germline values: CDR1 SGHRS, CDR2 YFSETQ. The V end lost 3 bases, the J end lost 1 base, and 13 bases lay between the germline ends. CDR3 residues: CASSSYGTANTEAFF. CDR3 nucleotide sequence: TGCGCCAGCAGCTCGTACGGGACTGCGAACACTGAAGCTTTCTTT.

The CDR3 region is CASGFPRQSGNTIYF. In DNA form, the CDR3 reads TGTGCTAGTGGTTTCCCCCGACAGTCTGGAAACACCATATATTTT. V gene TRBV12-5 combines with J gene TRBJ1-3; D may be TRBD1 (5 bases). V lost 3 bases, J lost 1 base, and 10 bases lay in between. CDR3 size: 15 residues. CDR1 LGHNT and CDR2 FRNRAP come from the germline V gene. Filled out from reference TRBV12-5 and TRBJ1-3, the complete variable domain reads DARVTQTPRHKVTEMGQEVTMRCQPILGHNTVFWYRQTMMQGLELLAYFRNRAPLDDSGMPKDRFSAEMPDATLATLKIQPSEPRDSAVYFCASGFPRQSGNTIYFGEGSWLTVV.

The chain recombines TRBV11-2 with TRBJ2-1, with 7 bases identical to TRBD1. The CDR3 has 14 amino acids. Losses at the gene ends were 3 bases for V and 10 bases for J; bases not matched to a gene: 9. Germline CDR1 is SGHAT and CDR2 is FQNNGV. The CDR3 reads CASSLRQGVWEQFF. CDR3 nucleotide sequence: TGTGCCAGCAGCTTGAGGCAGGGGGTGTGGGAGCAGTTCTTC. Filled out from reference TRBV11-2 and TRBJ2-1, the complete variable domain reads EAGVAQSPRYKIIEKRQSVAFWCNPISGHATLYWYQQILGQGPKLLIQFQNNGVVDDSQLPKDRFSAERLKGVDSTLKIQPAKLEDSAVYLCASSLRQGVWEQFFGPGTRLTVL.

This chain joins TRBV20-1 and TRBJ1-6; the D is unclear. Deletions cut 6 bases from V and 10 bases from J, with 10 bases between. The CDR3 has 11 residues. Germline CDR1 and CDR2: DFQATT and SNEGSKA (reference sequence). CDR3 protein: CSAGHGSPLHF. The CDR3 bases are TGCAGTGCAGGGCATGGCTCACCCCTCCACTTT.

This clone was seen once. The rearrangement uses TRBV16 and TRBJ1-1; D is uncertain. From germline, CDR1 is KGHSY and CDR2 FQNENV. The CDR3 has 14 amino acids. The V end lost 2 bases, the J end lost 4 bases, and 11 bases lay between the germline ends. The CDR3 loop is CASSQNGEGTEAFF. The CDR3 DNA reads as TGTGCCAGCAGCCAAAACGGGGAGGGCACTGAAGCTTTCTTT.

This chain uses TRBV30 with TRBJ2-5; unclear D gene. The germline V gene has CDR1 GTSNPN and CDR2 SVGIG (reference sequence). The CDR3 length is 13 residues. With 0 bases removed from V and 4 bases from J, the gap between germline ends came to 9 bases. The CDR3 sequence is CAWSVRLGETQYF. DNA for the CDR3: TGTGCCTGGAGTGTAAGGTTGGGAGAGACCCAGTACTTC.